The T cell receptor beta chain described here comes from a study of immune evolution from preneoplasia to lung adenocarcinoma. With V trimmed by 4 bases and J by 7 bases, 7 bases remained unmatched. Germline V gene sequence: CDR1 LNHDA, CDR2 SQIVND (reference sequence). This CDR3 spans 15 amino acids. Clones were sequenced by immunoSEQ multiplex PCR, and TCRdb holds only the in-frame ones, with some missing. This sample has about 8,200 clones; about 81% occur once, and the top ten carry 2.5% to 3.5%. The V gene is TRBV19, the J gene TRBJ1-4, with 9 positions matching TRBD1. The material sequenced was FFPE minimally invasive lung adenocarcinoma tissue. The sequence was collected from a person in their 70s with lung adenocarcinoma. The CDR3 nucleotides read TGTGCCAGTAGTAAAATCGGGACAGGGCTTGAAAAACTGTTTTTT. This encodes CASSKIGTGLEKLFF.